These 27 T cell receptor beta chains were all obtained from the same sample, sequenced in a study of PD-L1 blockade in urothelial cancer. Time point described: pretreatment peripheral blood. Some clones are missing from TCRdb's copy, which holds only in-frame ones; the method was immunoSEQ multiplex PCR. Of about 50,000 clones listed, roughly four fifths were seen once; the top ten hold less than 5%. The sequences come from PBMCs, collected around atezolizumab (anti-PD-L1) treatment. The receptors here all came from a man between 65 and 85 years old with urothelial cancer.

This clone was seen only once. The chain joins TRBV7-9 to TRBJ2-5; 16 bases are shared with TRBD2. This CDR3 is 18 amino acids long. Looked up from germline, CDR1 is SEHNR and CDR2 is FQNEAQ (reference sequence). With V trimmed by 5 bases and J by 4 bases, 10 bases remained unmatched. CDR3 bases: TGTGCCAGCAGCCGGGGGACTAGCGGGAGGGCCAGTGGAGAGACCCAGTACTTC. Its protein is CASSRGTSGRASGETQYF.

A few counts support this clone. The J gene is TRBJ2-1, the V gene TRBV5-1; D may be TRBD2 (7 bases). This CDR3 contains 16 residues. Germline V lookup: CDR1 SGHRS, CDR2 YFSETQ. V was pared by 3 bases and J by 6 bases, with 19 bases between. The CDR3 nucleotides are TGCGCCAGCAGCTCGGGGGGCCTAGCGGTCCTCAATGAGCAGTTCTTC. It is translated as CASSSGGLAVLNEQFF.

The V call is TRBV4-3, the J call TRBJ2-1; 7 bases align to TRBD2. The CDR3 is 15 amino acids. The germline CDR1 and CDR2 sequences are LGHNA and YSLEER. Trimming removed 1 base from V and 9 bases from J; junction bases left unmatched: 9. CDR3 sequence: CASSQGRASGTEQFF. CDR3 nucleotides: TGCGCCAGCAGCCAAGGGCGGGCTAGCGGAACTGAGCAGTTCTTC.

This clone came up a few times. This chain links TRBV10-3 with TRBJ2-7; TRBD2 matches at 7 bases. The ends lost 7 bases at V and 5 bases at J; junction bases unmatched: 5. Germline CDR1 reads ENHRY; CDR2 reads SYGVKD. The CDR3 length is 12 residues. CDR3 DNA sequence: TGTGCCATCAAGGGACGGGGGGACGAGCAGTACTTC. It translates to CAIKGRGDEQYF.

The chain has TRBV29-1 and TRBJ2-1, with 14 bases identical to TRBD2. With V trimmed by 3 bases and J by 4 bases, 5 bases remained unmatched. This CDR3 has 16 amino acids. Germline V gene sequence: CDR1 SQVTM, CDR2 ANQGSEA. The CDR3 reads CSVDGLAGGGYNEQFF. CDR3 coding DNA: TGCAGCGTTGACGGACTAGCGGGGGGTGGTTACAATGAGCAGTTCTTC.

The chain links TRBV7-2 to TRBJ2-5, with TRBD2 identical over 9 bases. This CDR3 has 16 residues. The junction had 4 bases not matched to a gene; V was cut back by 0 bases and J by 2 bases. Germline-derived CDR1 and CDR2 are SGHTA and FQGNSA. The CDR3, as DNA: TGTGCCAGCAGCTTAGCACAAGCGGGGGGTCAAGAGACCCAGTACTTC. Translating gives CASSLAQAGGQETQYF.

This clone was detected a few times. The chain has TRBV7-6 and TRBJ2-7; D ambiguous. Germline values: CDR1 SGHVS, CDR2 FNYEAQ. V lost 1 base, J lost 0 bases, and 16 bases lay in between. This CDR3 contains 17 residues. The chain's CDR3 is CASSLVEVRFFSYEQYF. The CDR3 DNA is TGTGCCAGCAGCTTAGTTGAAGTCAGATTTTTCTCCTACGAGCAGTACTTC.

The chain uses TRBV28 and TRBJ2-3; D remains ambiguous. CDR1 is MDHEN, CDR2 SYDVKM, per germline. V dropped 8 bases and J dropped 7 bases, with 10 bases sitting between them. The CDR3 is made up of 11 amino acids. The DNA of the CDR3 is TGTGCCAGCCATACTACCTATACGCAGTATTTT. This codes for CASHTTYTQYF.

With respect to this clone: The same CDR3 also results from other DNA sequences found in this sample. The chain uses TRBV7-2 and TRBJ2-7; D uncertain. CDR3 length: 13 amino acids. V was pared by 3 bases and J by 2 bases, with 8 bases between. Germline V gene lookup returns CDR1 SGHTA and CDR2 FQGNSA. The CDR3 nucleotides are TGTGCCAGCAGCTTGGCTAGGACCTACGAGCAGTACTTC. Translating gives CASSLARTYEQYF.

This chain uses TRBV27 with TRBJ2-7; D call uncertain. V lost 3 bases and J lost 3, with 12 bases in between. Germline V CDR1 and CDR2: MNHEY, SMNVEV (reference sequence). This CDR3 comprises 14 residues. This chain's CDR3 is CASSFEARGYEQYF. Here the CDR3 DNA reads TGTGCCAGCAGTTTTGAGGCTAGAGGCTACGAGCAGTACTTC.

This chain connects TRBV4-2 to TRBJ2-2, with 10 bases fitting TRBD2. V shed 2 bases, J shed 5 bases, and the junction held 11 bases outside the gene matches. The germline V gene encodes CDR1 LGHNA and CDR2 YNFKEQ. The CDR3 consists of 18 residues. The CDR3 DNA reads TGTGCCAGCAGCCAACATTGGGCTAGCGGGGGCGAAACCGGGGAGCTGTTTTTT. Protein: CASSQHWASGGETGELFF.

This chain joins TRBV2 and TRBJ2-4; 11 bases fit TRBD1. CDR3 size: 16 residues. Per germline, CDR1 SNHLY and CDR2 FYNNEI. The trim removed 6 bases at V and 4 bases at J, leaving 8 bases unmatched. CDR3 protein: CASREGQGVSKNIQYF. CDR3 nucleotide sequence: TGTGCCAGCAGGGAGGGACAGGGGGTTTCAAAAAACATTCAGTACTTC.

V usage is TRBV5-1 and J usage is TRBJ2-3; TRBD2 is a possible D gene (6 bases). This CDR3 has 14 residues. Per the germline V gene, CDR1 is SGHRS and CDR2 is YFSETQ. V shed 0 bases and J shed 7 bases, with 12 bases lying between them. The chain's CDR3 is CASSLEASVNTQYF. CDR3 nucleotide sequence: TGCGCCAGCAGCTTGGAGGCTAGCGTAAATACGCAGTATTTT.

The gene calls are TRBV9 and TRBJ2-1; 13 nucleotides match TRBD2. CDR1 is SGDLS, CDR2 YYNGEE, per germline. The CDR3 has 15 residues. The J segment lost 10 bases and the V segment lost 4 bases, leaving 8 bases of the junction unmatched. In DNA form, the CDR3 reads TGTGCCAGCAGCCCCCGGACTAGCGGGGGACCCGAGCAGTTCTTC. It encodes CASSPRTSGGPEQFF.

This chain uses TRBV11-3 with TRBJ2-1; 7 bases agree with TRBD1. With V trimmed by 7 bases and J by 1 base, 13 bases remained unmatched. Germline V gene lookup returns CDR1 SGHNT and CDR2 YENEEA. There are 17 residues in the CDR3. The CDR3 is CASTGETRDRSYNEQFF. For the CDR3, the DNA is TGTGCCAGCACCGGCGAGACCCGGGACAGATCCTACAATGAGCAGTTCTTC.

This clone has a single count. CDR3 region: CASSFGGEGNQPQHF. The CDR3 DNA follows: TGTGCCAGCAGCTTCGGGGGAGAAGGCAATCAGCCCCAGCATTTT. The chain is built from TRBV11-3 and TRBJ1-5; tentatively, D is TRBD1 (5 bases). Trimming pared 3 bases from V and 2 bases from J, leaving 11 bases between. The germline gives CDR1 SGHNT, CDR2 YENEEA. This CDR3 is 15 amino acids long.

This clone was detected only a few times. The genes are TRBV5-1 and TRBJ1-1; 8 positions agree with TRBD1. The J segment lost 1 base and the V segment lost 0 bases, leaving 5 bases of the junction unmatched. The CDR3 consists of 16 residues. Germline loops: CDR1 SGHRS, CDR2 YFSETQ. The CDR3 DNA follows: TGCGCCAGCAGCTTGGGTCTAGGACAGGGGAACACTGAAGCTTTCTTT. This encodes CASSLGLGQGNTEAFF.

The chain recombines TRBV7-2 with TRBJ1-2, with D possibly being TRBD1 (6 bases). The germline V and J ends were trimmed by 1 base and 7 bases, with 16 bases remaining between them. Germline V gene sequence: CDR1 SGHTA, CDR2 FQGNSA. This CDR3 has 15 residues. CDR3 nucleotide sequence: TGTGCCAGCAGCTTAGACTCTCAGGGACATAGTGGCTACACCTTC. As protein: CASSLDSQGHSGYTF.

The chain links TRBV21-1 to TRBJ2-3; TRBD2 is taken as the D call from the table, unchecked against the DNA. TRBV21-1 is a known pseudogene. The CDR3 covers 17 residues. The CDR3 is CASSKVRGAVGTDTQYF. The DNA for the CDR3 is TGTGCCAGCAGCAAAGTGCGAGGAGCAGTCGGCACAGATACGCAGTATTTT.

CDR3 sequence: CASSQVGRSGTQYF. The CDR3 DNA reads as TGTGCCAGCAGCCAGGTCGGGAGATCTGGGACCCAGTACTTC. The J gene is TRBJ2-5, the V gene TRBV4-2; a possible D gene is TRBD2 (6 bases). Trimming shortened V by 3 bases and J by 7 bases, and 15 bases separated the two germline ends. Germline CDR1 LGHNA, CDR2 YNFKEQ. This CDR3 has 14 residues.

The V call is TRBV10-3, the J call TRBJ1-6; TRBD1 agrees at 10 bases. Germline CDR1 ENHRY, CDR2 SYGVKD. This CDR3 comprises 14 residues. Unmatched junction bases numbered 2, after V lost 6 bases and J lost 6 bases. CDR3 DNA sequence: TGTGCCATCAGATGGGACAGGGGTAATTCACCCCTCCACTTT. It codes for CAIRWDRGNSPLHF.

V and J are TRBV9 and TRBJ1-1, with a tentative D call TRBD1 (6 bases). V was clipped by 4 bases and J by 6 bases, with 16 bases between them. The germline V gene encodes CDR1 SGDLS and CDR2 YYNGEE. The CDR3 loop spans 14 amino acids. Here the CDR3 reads CASSRTVGSPEAFF. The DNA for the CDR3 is TGTGCCAGCAGCAGGACAGTAGGGAGCCCTGAAGCTTTCTTT.

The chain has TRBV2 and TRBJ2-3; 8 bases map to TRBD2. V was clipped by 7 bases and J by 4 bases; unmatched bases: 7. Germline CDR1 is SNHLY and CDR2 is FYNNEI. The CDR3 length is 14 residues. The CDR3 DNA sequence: TGTGCCAGCAAAACGAGCGGGAGATCAGATACGCAGTATTTT. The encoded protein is CASKTSGRSDTQYF. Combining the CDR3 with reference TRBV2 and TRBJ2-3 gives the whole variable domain EPEVTQTPSHQVTQMGQEVILRCVPISNHLYFYWYRQILGQKVEFLVSFYNNEISEKSEIFDDQFSVERPDGSNFTLKIRSTKLEDSAMYFCASKTSGRSDTQYFGPGTRLTVL.

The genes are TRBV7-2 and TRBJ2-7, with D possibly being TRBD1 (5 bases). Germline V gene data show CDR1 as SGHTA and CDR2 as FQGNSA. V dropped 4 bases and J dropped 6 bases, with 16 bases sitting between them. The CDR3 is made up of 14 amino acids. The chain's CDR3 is CASSSDSVVTEQYF. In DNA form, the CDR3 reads TGTGCCAGCAGCTCCGACAGCGTGGTTACCGAGCAGTACTTC.

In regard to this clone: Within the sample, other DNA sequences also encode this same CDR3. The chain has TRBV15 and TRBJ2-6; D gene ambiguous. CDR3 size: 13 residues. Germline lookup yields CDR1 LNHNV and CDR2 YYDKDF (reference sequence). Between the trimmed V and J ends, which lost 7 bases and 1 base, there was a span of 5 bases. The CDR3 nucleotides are TGTGCCACCACCCGGTCTGGGGCCAACGTCCTGACTTTC. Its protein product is CATTRSGANVLTF. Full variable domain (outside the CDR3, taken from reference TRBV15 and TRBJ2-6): DAMVIQNPRYQVTQFGKPVTLSCSQTLNHNVMYWYQQKSSQAPKLLFHYYDKDFNNEADTPDNFQSRRPNTSFCFLDIRSPGLGDTAMYLCATTRSGANVLTFGAGSRLTVL.

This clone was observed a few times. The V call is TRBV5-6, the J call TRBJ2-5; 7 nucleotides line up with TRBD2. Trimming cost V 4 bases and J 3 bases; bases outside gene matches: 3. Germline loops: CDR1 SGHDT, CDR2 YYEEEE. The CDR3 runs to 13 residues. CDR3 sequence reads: CASSPGLEETQYF. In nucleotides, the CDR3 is TGTGCCAGCAGCCCCGGACTAGAAGAGACCCAGTACTTC.

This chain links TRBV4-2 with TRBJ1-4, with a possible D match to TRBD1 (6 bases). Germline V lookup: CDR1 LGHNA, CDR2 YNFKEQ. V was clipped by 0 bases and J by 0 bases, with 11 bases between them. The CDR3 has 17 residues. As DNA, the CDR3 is TGTGCCAGCAGCCAAGATCCCAGGGGAGCAACTAATGAAAAACTGTTTTTT. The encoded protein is CASSQDPRGATNEKLFF.